In its sample, the clone carrying this T cell receptor beta chain was seen once. In the original processing: Amplification of reference gene primers provided the estimated nucleated cell counts. Sequenced by immunoSEQ multiplex PCR; TCRdb stores in-frame clones only, minus some. V and J calls and clone size are as listed in that table; D and trimming were resolved from the DNA. There are about 220,000 clones in the sample; approximately 90% occur only once, and roughly 2.7% lies in the top ten. This specimen belongs to a study of blood T cell repertoires in COVID-19. Study-level background: T cells, B-cell-depleted T cells, or PBMCs supplied cDNA or gDNA.

Living in about two dozen US areas, the participants were between about 18 and 100 years of age. Cohort 3 donors counted as recovered after two negative PCRs, clearance, or resolved symptoms. The length of the CDR3 is 13 residues. Trimming stripped 5 bases from V and 4 bases from J, with 11 bases between. Germline assignment: CDR1 MNHEY and CDR2 SVGEGT. The chain joins TRBV6-2 or TRBV6-3 to TRBJ1-2; D possibly corresponds to TRBD1 (6 bases). Sequencing was carried out using PBMCs or T cells enriched from blood (not recorded which). The receptor was isolated from a woman younger than 45 who had recovered from COVID-19. The CDR3, as DNA: TGTGCCAGCAGTCTACAGGGTGGCTATGGCTACACCTTC. This sequence encodes CASSLQGGYGYTF.